Shown below are 7 T cell receptor beta chains from a single sample sequenced in a study of T cell repertoires in aging, cancer and after chemotherapy. The template was genomic DNA from peripheral blood, not RNA. Rearranged V-D-J TRB sequences were amplified with a mixed TRB-A/B primer pool. TCRdb reprocessed the multiplex PCR reads with MiXCR, giving one entry per CDR3 protein. The repertoire holds under 6,500 distinct CDR3 sequences, with approximately 30% as singletons. Sample: blood. Every receptor here comes from a human donor with a blood cancer.

The chain links TRBV20-1 to TRBJ2-5; D gene ambiguous. The CDR3 is 15 amino acids. Germline loops: CDR1 DFQATT, CDR2 SNEGSKA (reference sequence). V lost 1 base, J lost 8 bases, and 20 bases lay in between. The CDR3 coding sequence is TGCAGTGCTAGAGCCCGGCGCCACAACTGGGATACCCAGTACTTC. It translates to CSARARRHNWDTQYF.

The sample holds a few counts of this clonotype. The chain links TRBV5-4 to TRBJ2-5, with a weak D call TRBD1 (5 bases). Trimming pared 3 bases from V and 1 base from J, leaving 13 bases between. This CDR3 region has 15 residues. The germline gives CDR1 SGHNT, CDR2 YYREEE (reference sequence). The CDR3 is CASSYGWQGQETQYF. As DNA, the CDR3 is TGTGCCAGCAGCTACGGTTGGCAGGGCCAAGAGACCCAGTACTTC.

J is TRBJ2-7 and V is TRBV10-3; 11 bases are shared with TRBD1. V shed 11 bases and J 6 bases; nucleotides not matched to a gene: 3. The CDR3 is 11 residues long. CDR1 is ENHRY and CDR2 is SYGVKD in the germline V gene. This CDR3 is CAHGTGGEQYF. CDR3 bases: TGTGCCCACGGGACAGGGGGCGAGCAGTACTTC.

The sample holds a few counts of this clonotype. This chain connects TRBV12-3 or TRBV12-4 to TRBJ1-5, with D maybe TRBD1 (5 bases). Trimming stripped 0 bases from V and 2 bases from J, with 11 bases between. The CDR3 is 16 residues long. The CDR3 sequence: CASSLARGGGNQPQHF. The CDR3, as DNA: TGTGCCAGCAGTTTAGCGCGGGGGGGAGGCAATCAGCCCCAGCATTTT.

Turning to this clonotype: A read error may explain this, as a much larger clone is one base away. V and J are TRBV19 and TRBJ2-1; D is possibly TRBD1 (5 bases). Germline V lookup: CDR1 LNHDA, CDR2 SQIVND (reference sequence). The CDR3 loop spans 16 amino acids. Trimming shortened V by 6 bases and J by 1 base, and 16 bases separated the two germline ends. For the CDR3, the DNA is TGTGCCAGTAGCCCAGGTAGGGGCTGGTCCTACAATGAGCAGTTCTTC. It specifies CASSPGRGWSYNEQFF.

The chain uses TRBV20-1 and TRBJ2-7; no definite D call. The V gene's germline CDR1 is DFQATT and CDR2 SNEGSKA (reference sequence). The germline V and J ends were trimmed by 4 bases and 0 bases, with 10 bases remaining between them. The CDR3 is 13 residues long. The CDR3 coding sequence is TGCAGTGCTAACAGTATAAGCTCCTACGAGCAGTACTTC. This codes for CSANSISSYEQYF.

The chain couples TRBV12-3 or TRBV12-4 to TRBJ1-2; no clear D. The V and J ends lost 4 bases and 2 bases respectively, with 14 bases between them. The CDR3 runs 15 residues. The CDR3 loop reads CASSSPPAGNYGYTF. The DNA for the CDR3 is TGTGCCAGCAGTTCTCCGCCGGCAGGAAACTATGGCTACACCTTC.